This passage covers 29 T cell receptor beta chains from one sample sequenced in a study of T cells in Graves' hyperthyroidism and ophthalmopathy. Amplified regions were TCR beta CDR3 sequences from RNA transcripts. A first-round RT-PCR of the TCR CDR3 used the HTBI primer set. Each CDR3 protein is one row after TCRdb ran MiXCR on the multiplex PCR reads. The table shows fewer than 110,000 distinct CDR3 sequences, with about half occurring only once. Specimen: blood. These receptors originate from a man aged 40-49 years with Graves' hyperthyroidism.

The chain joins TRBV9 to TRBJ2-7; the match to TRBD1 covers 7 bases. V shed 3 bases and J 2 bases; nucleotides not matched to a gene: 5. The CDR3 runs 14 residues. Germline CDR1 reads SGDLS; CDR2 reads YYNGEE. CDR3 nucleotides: TGTGCCAGCAGCGAGGGGGCAGGGGCCTACGAGCAGTACTTC. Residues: CASSEGAGAYEQYF.

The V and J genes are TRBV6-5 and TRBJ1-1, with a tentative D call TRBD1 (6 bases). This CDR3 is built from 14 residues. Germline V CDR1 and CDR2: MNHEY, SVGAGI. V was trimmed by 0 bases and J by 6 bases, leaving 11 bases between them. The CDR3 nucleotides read TGTGCCAGCAGTTACTCGTGGGGGGGCGCTGAAGCTTTCTTT. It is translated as CASSYSWGGAEAFF.

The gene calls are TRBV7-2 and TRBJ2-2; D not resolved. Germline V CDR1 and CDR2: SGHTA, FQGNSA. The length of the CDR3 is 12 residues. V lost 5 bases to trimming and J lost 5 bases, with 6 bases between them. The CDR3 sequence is CASSTGTGELFF. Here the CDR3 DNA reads TGTGCCAGCAGCACCGGGACCGGGGAGCTGTTTTTT.

CDR3 DNA sequence: TGCGCCAGCGGCCTCGGCGAGCAGTACTTC. Protein: CASGLGEQYF. J is TRBJ2-7 and V is TRBV5-1; unclear D gene. V was cut by 7 bases and J by 6 bases, with 8 bases left in between. The germline V gene encodes CDR1 SGHRS and CDR2 YFSETQ. The CDR3 is made up of 10 amino acids.

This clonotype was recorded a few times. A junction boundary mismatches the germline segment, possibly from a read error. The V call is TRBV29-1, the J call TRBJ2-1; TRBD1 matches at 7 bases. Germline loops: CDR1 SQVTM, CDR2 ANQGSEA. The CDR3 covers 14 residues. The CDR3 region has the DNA TGTGCCTGGAGCAAGGGGGCGTCTTACAATGAGCAGTTCTTC. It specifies CAWSKGASYNEQFF.

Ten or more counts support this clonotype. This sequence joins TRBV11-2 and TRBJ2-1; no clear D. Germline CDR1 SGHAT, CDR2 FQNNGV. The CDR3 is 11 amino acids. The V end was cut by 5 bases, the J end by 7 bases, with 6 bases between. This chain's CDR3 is CASSDINEQFF. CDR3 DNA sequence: TGTGCCAGCAGCGATATAAATGAGCAGTTCTTC. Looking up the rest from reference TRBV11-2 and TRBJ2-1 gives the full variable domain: EAGVAQSPRYKIIEKRQSVAFWCNPISGHATLYWYQQILGQGPKLLIQFQNNGVVDDSQLPKDRFSAERLKGVDSTLKIQPAKLEDSAVYLCASSDINEQFFGPGTRLTVL.

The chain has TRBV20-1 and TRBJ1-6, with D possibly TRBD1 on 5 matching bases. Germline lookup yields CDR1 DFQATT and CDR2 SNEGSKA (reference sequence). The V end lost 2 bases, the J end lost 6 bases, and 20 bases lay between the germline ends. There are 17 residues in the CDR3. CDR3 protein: CSARRTSGGGSNSPLHF. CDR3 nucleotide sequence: TGCAGTGCTAGACGGACTAGCGGGGGAGGGAGTAATTCACCCCTCCACTTT.

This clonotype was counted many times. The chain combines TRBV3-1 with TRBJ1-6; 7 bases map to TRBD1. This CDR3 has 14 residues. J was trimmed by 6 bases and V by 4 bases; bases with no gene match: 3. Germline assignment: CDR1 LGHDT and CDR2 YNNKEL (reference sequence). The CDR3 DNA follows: TGTGCCAGCAGCCCCGGACAGGTTAATTCACCCCTCCACTTT. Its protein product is CASSPGQVNSPLHF.

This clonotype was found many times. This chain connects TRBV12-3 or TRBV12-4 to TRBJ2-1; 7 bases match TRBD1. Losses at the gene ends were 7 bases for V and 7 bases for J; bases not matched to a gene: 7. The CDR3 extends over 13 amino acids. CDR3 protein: CASNADRRNEQFF. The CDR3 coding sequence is TGTGCCAGCAACGCGGACAGGCGGAATGAGCAGTTCTTC.

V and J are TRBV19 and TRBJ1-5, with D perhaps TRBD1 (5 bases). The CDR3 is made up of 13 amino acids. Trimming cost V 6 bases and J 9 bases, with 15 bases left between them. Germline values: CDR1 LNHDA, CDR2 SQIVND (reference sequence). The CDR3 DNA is TGTGCCAGTAGAATGACGGGGCAGCCGCCCCAGCATTTT. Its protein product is CASRMTGQPPQHF.

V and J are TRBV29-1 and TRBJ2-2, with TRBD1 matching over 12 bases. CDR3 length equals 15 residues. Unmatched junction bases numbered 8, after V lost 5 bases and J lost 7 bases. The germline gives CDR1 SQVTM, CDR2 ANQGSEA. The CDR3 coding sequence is TGCAGCGTTTACCCCGGGACAGGGGGCCACGGGGAGCTGTTTTTT. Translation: CSVYPGTGGHGELFF.

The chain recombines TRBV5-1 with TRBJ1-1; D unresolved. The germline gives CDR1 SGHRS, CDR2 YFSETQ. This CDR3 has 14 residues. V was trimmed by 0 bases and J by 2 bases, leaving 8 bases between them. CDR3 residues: CASSLGEANTEAFF. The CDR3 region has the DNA TGCGCCAGCAGCTTGGGTGAGGCTAACACTGAAGCTTTCTTT.

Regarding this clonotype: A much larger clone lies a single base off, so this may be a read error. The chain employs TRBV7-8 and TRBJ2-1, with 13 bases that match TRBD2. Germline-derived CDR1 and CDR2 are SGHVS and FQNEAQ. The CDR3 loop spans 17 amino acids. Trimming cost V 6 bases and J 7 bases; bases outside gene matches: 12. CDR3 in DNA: TGTGCCAGCAGTGAAGCGTTAGGGACTAGCGGGACGAATGAGCAGTTCTTC. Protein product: CASSEALGTSGTNEQFF.

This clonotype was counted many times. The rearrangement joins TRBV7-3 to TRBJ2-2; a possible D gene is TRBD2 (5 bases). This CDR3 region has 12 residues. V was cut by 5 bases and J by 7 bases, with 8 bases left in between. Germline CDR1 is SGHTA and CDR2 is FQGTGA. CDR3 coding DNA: TGTGCCAGCAGCACCGCGGGCGGGGAGCTGTTTTTT. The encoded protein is CASSTAGGELFF.

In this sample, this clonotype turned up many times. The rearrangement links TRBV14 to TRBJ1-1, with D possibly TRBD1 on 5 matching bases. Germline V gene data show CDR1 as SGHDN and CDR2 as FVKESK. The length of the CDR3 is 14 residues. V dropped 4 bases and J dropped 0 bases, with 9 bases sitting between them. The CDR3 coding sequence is TGTGCCAGCAGCCGCCCAGGGATGAACACTGAAGCTTTCTTT. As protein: CASSRPGMNTEAFF.

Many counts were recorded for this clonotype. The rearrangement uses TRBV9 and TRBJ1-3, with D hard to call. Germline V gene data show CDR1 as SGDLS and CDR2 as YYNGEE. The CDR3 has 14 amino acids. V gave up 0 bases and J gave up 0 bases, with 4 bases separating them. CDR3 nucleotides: TGTGCCAGCAGCGTAGCCAGCTCTGGAAACACCATATATTTT. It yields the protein CASSVASSGNTIYF.

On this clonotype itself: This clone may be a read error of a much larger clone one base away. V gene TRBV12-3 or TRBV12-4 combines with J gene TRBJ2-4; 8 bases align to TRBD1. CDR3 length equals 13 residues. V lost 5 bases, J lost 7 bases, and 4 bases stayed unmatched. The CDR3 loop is CASSPNRGNIQYF. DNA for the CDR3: TGTGCCAGCAGTCCGAACAGGGGGAACATTCAGTACTTC.

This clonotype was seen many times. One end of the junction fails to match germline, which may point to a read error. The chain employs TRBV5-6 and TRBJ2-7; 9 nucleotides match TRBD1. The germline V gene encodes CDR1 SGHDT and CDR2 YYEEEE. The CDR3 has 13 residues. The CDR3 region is CASSTDRGRVPDF. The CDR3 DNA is TGTGCCAGCAGCACGGACAGGGGCAGGGTTCCAGACTTC.

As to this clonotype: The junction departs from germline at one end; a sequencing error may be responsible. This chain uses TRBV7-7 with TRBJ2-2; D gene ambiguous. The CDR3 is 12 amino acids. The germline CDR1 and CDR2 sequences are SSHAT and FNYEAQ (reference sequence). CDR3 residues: CASSPGAGELFF. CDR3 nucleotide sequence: TGTGCTAGCAGCCCAGGTGCCGGGGAGCTGTTTTTT.

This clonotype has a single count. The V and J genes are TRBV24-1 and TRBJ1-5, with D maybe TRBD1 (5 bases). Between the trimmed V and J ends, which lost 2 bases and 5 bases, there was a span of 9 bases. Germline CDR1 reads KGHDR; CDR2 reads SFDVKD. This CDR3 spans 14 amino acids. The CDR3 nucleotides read TGTGCCACCAGTGATTCCCAGGGATATCAGCCCCAGCATTTT. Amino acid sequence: CATSDSQGYQPQHF.

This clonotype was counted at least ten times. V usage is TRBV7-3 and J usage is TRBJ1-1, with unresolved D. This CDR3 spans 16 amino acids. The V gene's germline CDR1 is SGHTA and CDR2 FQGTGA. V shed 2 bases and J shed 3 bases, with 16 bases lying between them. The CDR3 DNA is TGTGCCAGCAGCTTATCCAACGACTGGTCCCACACTGAAGCTTTCTTT. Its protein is CASSLSNDWSHTEAFF.

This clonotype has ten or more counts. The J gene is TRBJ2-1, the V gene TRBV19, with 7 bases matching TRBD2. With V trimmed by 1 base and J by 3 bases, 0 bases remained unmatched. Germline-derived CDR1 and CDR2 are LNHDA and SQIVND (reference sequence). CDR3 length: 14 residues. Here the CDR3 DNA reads TGTGCCAGTAGTATAGGGGGGGGCTACAATGAGCAGTTCTTC. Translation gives CASSIGGGYNEQFF. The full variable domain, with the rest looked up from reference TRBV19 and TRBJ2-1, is DGGITQSPKYLFRKEGQNVTLSCEQNLNHDAMYWYRQDPGQGLRLIYYSQIVNDFQKGDIAEGYSVSREKKESFPLTVTSAQKNPTAFYLCASSIGGGYNEQFFGPGTRLTVL.

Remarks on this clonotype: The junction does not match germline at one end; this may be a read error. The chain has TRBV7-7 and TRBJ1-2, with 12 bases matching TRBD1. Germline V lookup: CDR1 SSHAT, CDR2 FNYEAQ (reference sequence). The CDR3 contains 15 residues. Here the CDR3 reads CASSLAGQGARGYTF. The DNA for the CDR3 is TGTGCTAGCAGCTTAGCGGGACAGGGGGCACGTGGCTACACCTTC.

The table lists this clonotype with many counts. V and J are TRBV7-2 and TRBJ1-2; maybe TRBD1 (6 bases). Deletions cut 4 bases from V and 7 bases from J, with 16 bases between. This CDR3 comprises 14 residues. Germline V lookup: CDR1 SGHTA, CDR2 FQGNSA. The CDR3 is CASSSVQGGIGYTF. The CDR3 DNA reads TGTGCCAGCAGCTCGGTACAGGGTGGGATTGGCTACACCTTC.

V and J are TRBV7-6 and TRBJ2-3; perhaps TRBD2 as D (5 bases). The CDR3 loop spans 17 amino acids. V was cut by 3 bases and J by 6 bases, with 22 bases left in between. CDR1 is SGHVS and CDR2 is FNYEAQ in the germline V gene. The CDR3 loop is CASSFLFRRGNPDTQYF. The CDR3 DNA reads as TGTGCCAGCAGCTTCCTATTTCGAAGAGGGAACCCGGATACGCAGTATTTT.

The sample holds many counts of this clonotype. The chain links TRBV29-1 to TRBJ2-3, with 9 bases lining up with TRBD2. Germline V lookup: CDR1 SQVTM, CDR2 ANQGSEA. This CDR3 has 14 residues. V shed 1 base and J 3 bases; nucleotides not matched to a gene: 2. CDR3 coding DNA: TGCAGCGTTGAAGGGCGGGGGGGGACAGATACGCAGTATTTT. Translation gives CSVEGRGGTDTQYF.

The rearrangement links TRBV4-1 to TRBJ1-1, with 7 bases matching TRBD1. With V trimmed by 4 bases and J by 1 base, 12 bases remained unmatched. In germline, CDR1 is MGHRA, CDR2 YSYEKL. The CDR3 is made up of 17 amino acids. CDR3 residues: CASSRGSGQPWNTEAFF. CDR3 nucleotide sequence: TGCGCCAGCAGCCGGGGTTCGGGACAGCCTTGGAACACTGAAGCTTTCTTT.

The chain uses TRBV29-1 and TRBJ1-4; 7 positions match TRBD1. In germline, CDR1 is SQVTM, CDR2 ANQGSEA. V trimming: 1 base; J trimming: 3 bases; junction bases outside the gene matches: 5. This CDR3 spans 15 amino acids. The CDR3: CSVEVAGQPNEKLFF. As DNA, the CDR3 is TGCAGCGTTGAAGTAGCGGGACAGCCTAATGAAAAACTGTTTTTT.

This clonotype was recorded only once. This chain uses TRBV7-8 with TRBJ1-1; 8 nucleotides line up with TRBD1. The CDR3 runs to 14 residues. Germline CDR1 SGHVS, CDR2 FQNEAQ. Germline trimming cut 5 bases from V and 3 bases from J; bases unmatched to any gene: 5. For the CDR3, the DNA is TGTGCCAGCAGCCGCACGGACAGGGACACTGAAGCTTTCTTT. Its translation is CASSRTDRDTEAFF.